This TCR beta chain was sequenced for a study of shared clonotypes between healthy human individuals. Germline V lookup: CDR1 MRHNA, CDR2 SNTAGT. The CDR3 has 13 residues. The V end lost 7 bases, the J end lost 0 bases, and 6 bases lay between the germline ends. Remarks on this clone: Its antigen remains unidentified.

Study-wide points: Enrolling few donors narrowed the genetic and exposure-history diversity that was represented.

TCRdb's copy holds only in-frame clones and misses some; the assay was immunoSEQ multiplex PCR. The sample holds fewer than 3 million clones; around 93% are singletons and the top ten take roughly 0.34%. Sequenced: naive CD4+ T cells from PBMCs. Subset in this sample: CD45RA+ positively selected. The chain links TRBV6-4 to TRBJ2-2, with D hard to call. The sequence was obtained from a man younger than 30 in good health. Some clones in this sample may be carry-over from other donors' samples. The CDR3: CASNRTNTGELFF. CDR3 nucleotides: TGTGCCAGCAACCGGACGAACACCGGGGAGCTGTTTTTT.